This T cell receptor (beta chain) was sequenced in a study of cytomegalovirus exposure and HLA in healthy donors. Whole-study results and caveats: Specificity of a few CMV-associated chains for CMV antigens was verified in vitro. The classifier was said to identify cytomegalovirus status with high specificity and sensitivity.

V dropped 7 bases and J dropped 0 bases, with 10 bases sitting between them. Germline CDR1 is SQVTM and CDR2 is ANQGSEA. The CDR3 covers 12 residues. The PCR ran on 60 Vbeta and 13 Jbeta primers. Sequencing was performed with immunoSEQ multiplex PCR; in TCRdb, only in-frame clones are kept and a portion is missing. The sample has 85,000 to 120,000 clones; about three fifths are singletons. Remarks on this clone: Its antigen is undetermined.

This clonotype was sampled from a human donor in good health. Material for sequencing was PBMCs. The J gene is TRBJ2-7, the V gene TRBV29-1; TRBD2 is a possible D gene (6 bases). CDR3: CSASGLSYEQYF. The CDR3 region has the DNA TGCAGCGCGAGCGGGCTCTCCTACGAGCAGTACTTC.